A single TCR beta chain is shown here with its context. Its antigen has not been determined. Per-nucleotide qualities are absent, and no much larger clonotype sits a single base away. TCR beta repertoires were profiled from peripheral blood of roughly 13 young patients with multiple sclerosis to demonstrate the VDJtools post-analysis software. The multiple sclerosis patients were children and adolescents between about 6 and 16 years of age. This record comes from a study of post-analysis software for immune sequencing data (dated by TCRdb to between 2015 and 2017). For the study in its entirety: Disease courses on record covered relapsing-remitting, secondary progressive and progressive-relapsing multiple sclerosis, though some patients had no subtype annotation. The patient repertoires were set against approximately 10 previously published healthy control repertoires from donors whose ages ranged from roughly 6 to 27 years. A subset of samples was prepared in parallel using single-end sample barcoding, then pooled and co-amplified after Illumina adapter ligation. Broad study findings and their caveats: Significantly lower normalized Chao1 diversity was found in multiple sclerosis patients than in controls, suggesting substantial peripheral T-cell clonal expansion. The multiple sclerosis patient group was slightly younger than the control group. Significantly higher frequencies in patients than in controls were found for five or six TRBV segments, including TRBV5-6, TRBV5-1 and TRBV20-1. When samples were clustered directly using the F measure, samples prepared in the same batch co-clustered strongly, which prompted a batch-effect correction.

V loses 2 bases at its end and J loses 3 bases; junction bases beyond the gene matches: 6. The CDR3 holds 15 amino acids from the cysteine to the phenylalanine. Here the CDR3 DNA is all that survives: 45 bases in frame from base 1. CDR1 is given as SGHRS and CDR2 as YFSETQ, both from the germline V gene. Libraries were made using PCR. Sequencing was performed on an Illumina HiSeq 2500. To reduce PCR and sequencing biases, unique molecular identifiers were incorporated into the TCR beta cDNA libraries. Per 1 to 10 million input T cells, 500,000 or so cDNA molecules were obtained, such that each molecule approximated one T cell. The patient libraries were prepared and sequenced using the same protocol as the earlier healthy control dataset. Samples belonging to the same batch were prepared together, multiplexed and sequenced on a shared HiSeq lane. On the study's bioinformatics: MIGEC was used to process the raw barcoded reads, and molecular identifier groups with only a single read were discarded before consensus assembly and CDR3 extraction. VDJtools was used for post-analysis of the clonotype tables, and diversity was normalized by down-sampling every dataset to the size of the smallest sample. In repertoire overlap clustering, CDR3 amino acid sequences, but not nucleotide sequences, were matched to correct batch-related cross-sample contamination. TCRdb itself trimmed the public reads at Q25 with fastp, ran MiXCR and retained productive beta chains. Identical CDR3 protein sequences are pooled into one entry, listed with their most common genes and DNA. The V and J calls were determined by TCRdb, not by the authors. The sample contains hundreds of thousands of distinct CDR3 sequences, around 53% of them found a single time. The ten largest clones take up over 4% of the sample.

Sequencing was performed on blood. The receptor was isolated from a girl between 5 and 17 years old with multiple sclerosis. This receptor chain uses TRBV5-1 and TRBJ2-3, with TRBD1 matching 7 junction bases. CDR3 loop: CASSFGQAGTDTQYF. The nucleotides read TGCGCCAGCAGCTTCGGACAGGCCGGAACAGATACGCAGTATTTT.